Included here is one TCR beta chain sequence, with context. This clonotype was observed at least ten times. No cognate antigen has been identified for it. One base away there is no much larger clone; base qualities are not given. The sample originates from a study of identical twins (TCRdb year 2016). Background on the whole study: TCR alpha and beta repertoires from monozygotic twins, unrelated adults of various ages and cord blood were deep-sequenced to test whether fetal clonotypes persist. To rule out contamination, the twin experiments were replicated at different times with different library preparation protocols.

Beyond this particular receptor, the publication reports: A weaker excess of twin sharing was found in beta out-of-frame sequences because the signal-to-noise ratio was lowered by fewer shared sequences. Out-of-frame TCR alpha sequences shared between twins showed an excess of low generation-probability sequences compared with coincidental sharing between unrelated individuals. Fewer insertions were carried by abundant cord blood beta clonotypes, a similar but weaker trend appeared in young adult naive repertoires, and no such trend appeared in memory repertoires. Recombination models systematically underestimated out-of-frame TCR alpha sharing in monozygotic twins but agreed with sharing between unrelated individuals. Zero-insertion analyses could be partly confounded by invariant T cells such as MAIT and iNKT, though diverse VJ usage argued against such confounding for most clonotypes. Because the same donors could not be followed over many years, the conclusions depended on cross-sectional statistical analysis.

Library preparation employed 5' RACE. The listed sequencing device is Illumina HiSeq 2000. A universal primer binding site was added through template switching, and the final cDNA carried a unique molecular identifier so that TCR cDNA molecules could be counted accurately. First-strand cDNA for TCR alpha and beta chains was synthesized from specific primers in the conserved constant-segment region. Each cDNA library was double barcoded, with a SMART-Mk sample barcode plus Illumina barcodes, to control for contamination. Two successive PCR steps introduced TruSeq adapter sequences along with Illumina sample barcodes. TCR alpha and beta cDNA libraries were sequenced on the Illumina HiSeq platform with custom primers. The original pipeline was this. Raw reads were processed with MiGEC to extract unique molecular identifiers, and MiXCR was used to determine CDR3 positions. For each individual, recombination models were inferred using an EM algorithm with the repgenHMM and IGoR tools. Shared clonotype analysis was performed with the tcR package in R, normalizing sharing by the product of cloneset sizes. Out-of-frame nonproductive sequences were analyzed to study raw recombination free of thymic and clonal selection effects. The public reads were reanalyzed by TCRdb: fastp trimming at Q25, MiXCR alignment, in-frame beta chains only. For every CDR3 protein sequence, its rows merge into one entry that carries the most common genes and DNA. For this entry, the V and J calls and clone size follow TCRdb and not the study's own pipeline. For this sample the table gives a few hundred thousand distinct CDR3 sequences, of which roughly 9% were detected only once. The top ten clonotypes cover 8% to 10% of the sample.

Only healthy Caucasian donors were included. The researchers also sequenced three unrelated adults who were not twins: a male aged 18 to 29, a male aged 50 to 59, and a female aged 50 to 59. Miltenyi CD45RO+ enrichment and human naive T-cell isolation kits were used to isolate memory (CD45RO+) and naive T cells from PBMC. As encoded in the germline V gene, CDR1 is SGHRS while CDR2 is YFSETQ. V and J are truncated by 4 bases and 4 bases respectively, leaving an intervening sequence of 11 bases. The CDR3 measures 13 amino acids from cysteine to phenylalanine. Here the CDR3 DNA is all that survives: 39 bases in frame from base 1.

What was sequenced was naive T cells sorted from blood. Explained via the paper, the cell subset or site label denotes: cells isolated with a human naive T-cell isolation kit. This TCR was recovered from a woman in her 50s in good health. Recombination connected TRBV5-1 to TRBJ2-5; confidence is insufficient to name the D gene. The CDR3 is CASSPAVGETQYF. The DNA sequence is TGCGCCAGCAGCCCGGCAGTCGGAGAGACCCAGTACTTC. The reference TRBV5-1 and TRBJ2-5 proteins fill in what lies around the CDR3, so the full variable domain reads KAGVTQTPRYLIKTRGQQVTLSCSPISGHRSVSWYQQTPGQGLQFLFEYFSETQRNKGNFPGRFSGRQFSNSRSEMNVSTLELGDSALYLCASSPAVGETQYFGPGTRLLVL.